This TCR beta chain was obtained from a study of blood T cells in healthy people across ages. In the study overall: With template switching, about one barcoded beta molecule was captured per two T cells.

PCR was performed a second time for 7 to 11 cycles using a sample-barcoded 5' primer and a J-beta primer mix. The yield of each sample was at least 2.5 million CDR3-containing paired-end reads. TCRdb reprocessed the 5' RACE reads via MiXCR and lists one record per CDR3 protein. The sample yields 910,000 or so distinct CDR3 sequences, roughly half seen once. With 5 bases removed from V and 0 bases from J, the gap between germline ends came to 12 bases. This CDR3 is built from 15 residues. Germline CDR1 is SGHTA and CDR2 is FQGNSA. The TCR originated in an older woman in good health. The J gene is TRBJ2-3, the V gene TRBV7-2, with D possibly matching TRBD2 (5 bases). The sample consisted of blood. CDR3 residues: CASSVRGTSTDTQYF. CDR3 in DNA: TGTGCCAGCAGCGTCCGGGGAACTAGCACAGATACGCAGTATTTT.